The 5 T cell receptor beta chains reported below all come from one sample, sequenced in a study of neurological immune-mediated disorders. TCRdb reanalysed the 5' RACE reads using MiXCR and keeps one entry per CDR3 protein. This sample has about 50,000 distinct CDR3 sequences; around 16% occur once, and the top ten carry roughly 4.4%. The source material was PBMCs. These receptors were taken from a man in his sixties in good health.

V usage is TRBV7-3 and J usage is TRBJ2-3, with D possibly being TRBD1 or TRBD2 (6 bases each). Germline V CDR1 and CDR2: SGHTA, FQGTGA. With 5 bases removed from V and 6 bases from J, the gap between germline ends came to 18 bases. The CDR3 contains 15 residues. This CDR3 reads CASSPRDIGSDTQYF. The CDR3, as DNA: TGTGCCAGCAGCCCGCGGGACATTGGTTCCGATACGCAGTATTTT.

This clonotype was counted many times. A junction boundary mismatches the germline segment, possibly from a read error. The chain combines TRBV2 with TRBJ2-7; D is uncertain. Germline assignment: CDR1 SNHLY and CDR2 FYNNEI. This CDR3 is 13 amino acids long. The CDR3 region is CASNRGPSFEQYF. The DNA of the CDR3 is TGTGCCAGCAACCGCGGCCCCTCCTTCGAGCAGTACTTC.

This clonotype was counted at least ten times. The genes are TRBV9 and TRBJ1-1, with TRBD1 as a possible D gene (6 bases). Trimming removed 0 bases at V and 0 bases at J, with 12 bases between. From germline, CDR1 is SGDLS and CDR2 YYNGEE. The CDR3 length is 16 residues. CDR3 coding DNA: TGTGCCAGCAGCGTAGATTGGGACACGATGAACACTGAAGCTTTCTTT. This translates into CASSVDWDTMNTEAFF. The complete variable domain, with remaining parts taken from reference TRBV9 and TRBJ1-1, reads DSGVTQTPKHLITATGQRVTLRCSPRSGDLSVYWYQQSLDQGLQFLIQYYNGEERAKGNILERFSAQQFPDLHSELNLSSLELGDSALYFCASSVDWDTMNTEAFFGQGTRLTVV.

This clonotype appeared many times. Sequence at one end of the junction differs from germline and may be a read error. The V and J genes are TRBV7-7 and TRBJ2-6, with D unclear. The germline CDR1 and CDR2 sequences are SSHAT and FNYEAQ (reference sequence). The CDR3 consists of 13 residues. CDR3 DNA: TGTGCTAGCAGCTTGCCCGGGGCCAACGTCCTGACTTTC. This sequence encodes CASSLPGANVLTF. Based on the CDR3 plus reference TRBV7-7 and TRBJ2-6, the full variable domain is GAGVSQSPRYKVTKRGQDVTLRCDPISSHATLYWYQQALGQGPEFLTYFNYEAQPDKSGLPSDRFSAERPEGSISTLTIQRTEQRDSAMYRCASSLPGANVLTFGAGSRLTVL.

In this sample, this clonotype turned up many times. CDR3 residues: CASSTPFGGRTEAFF. The CDR3 DNA reads TGTGCCAGCAGTACCCCCTTTGGGGGAAGGACTGAAGCTTTCTTT. V is TRBV28 and J is TRBJ1-1; a weak D match, TRBD1 (5 bases). The V gene lost 5 bases and the J gene lost 5 bases, with 18 bases spanning the gap. The CDR3 contains 15 residues. CDR1 is MDHEN and CDR2 is SYDVKM in the germline V gene.